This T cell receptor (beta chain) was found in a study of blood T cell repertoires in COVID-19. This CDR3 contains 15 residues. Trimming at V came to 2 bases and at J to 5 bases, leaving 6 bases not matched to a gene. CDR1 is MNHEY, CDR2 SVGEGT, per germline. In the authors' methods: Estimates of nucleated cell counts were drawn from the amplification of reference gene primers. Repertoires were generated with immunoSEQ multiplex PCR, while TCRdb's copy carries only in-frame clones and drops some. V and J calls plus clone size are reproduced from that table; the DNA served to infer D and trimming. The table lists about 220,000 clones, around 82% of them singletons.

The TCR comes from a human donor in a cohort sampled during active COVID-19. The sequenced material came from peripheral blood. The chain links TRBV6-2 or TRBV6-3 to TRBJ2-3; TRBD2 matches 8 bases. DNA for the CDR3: TGTGCCAGCAGTTACGGGACTAGGGTTAGAGATACGCAGTATTTT. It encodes CASSYGTRVRDTQYF.